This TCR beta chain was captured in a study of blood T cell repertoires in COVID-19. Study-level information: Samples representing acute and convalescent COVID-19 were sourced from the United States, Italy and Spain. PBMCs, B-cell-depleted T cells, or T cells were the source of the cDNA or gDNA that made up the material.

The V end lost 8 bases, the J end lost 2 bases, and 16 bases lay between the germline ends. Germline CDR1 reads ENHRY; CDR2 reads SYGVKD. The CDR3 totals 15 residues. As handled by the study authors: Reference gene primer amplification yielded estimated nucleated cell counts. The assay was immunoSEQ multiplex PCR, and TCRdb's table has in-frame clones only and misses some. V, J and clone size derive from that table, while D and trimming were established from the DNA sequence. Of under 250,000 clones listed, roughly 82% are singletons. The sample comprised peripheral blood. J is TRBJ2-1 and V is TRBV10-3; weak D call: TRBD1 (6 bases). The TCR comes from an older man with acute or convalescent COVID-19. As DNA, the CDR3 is TGTGCCATCGCTGGGGGCGAAGGAACCTACAATGAGCAGTTCTTC. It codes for CAIAGGEGTYNEQFF.